The text below deals with one T cell receptor beta chain. V gave up 8 bases and J gave up 5 bases, with 12 bases separating them. The length of the CDR3 is 12 residues. Germline CDR1 MGHDK, CDR2 SYGVNS. The assay, immunoSEQ v3.0, was run at survey level. TCRdb's table, derived via immunoSEQ multiplex PCR, lists solely in-frame clones and lacks some. The repertoire holds around 13,000 clones, with 80% to 85% as singletons. This sample was included in a study of long-term antiretroviral therapy in people with HIV. This material consisted of unsorted PBMCs, taken 1.8 years before starting antiretroviral therapy. The V call is TRBV25-1, the J call TRBJ2-5; D unclear. This sequence originates from a woman in her thirties or forties with HIV. DNA for the CDR3: TGTGCCAGCTCCCTTGGTTGGGAGACCCAGTACTTC. Translation gives CASSLGWETQYF.